Presented here are 28 T cell receptor beta chains from one specimen sequenced in a study of T cell repertoires in cytomegalovirus infection (dated by TCRdb to between 2018 and 2020). The sequencing machine was an Illumina HiSeq 1500. The raw public reads went through TCRdb reprocessing: fastp at Q25, MiXCR clone calling, in-frame beta chains kept. CDR3 protein duplicates are merged, each entry listing the most common genes and DNA. Here the sample has approximately 170,000 distinct CDR3 sequences; roughly 15% occur a single time. The ten largest account for 18% of the sample. Source material: CD8+ T cells from PBMCs. The source is a human donor in good health (CMV status not recorded). Some clones in this sample may be carry-over from other donors' samples.

The rearrangement joins TRBV20-1 to TRBJ1-4, with D uncertain. The germline CDR1 and CDR2 sequences are DFQATT and SNEGSKA (reference sequence). The CDR3 is 24 amino acids. Deletions cut 0 bases from V and 0 bases from J, with 35 bases between. The CDR3 nucleotides read TGCAGTGCTAGAGAGGGAGGGCCGTGGGCAAGTACACCCCCTCAGCCCGCAACTAATGAAAAACTGTTTTTT. Encoded protein: CSAREGGPWASTPPQPATNEKLFF.

J is TRBJ1-2 and V is TRBV6-1; D might be TRBD1 (6 bases). The CDR3 is 14 amino acids. V was pared by 5 bases and J by 2 bases, with 12 bases between. Per the germline V gene, CDR1 is MNHNS and CDR2 is SASEGT. The CDR3 here is CASSPRTVNYGYTF. The CDR3 bases are TGTGCCAGCAGTCCCCGGACAGTCAACTATGGCTACACCTTC.

This clonotype has more than one count but fewer than ten. This rearrangement joins TRBV7-8 to TRBJ2-7, with 10 bases aligning to TRBD2. The germline gives CDR1 SGHVS, CDR2 FQNEAQ. V shed 2 bases and J 2 bases; nucleotides not matched to a gene: 18. This CDR3 is built from 20 residues. The DNA for the CDR3 is TGTGCCAGCAGCTTAAGGGCAGGGACTAGGCTAGCGGGGGTTACCTACGAGCAGTACTTC. As protein: CASSLRAGTRLAGVTYEQYF.

This clonotype was observed a few times. The genes are TRBV6-2 or TRBV6-3 and TRBJ2-5, with D hard to call. The CDR3 runs to 14 residues. The V gene's germline CDR1 is MNHEY and CDR2 SVGEGT. V dropped 2 bases and J dropped 5 bases, with 12 bases sitting between them. As DNA, the CDR3 is TGTGCCAGCAGTTACGGAGCAGGTTGGGAGACCCAGTACTTC. It is translated as CASSYGAGWETQYF.

The chain links TRBV23-1 to TRBJ2-5; D is tentatively TRBD1 or TRBD2 (5 bases each). TRBV23-1 has ORF status, its function being uncertain. The CDR3 is made up of 17 amino acids. V was trimmed by 8 bases and J by 0 bases, leaving 22 bases between them. CDR3 in amino acids: CASGRQPFKRNQETQYF. DNA of the CDR3: TGCGCCAGCGGGAGACAGCCCTTTAAACGAAACCAAGAGACCCAGTACTTC.

This clonotype has only a few counts. The chain joins TRBV6-2 or TRBV6-3 to TRBJ2-1; 8 bases agree with TRBD2. Trimming removed 4 bases from V and 9 bases from J; junction bases left unmatched: 8. Germline assignment: CDR1 MNHEY and CDR2 SVGEGT. The CDR3 covers 14 residues. The CDR3 region is CASSSGLEGGEQFF. The CDR3 coding sequence is TGTGCCAGCAGTTCGGGACTAGAAGGCGGTGAGCAGTTCTTC.

This clonotype was detected only a few times. This chain links TRBV7-8 with TRBJ2-5; D is ambiguous. Trimming stripped 8 bases from V and 4 bases from J, with 8 bases between. This CDR3 region has 11 residues. CDR1 is SGHVS and CDR2 is FQNEAQ in the germline V gene. CDR3 sequence reads: CASRTRETQYF. The DNA of the CDR3 is TGTGCCAGCCGAACCCGAGAGACCCAGTACTTC.

This clonotype was detected a few times. The chain couples TRBV7-8 to TRBJ1-1, with D unresolved. The CDR3 contains 15 residues. Trimming pared 5 bases from V and 3 bases from J, leaving 16 bases between. Germline V gene lookup returns CDR1 SGHVS and CDR2 FQNEAQ. The CDR3 reads CASSAPGVGDTEAFF. As DNA, the CDR3 is TGTGCCAGCAGCGCCCCGGGCGTCGGGGACACTGAAGCTTTCTTT.

The genes are TRBV4-1 and TRBJ1-1, with D tentatively TRBD1 (5 bases). V shed 4 bases and J shed 1 base, with 10 bases lying between them. The CDR3 runs 14 residues. Germline CDR1 MGHRA, CDR2 YSYEKL. CDR3 DNA: TGCGCCAGCAGCCGGATTGGACAGAACACTGAAGCTTTCTTT. Residues: CASSRIGQNTEAFF.

This clonotype occurred a few times. The J gene is TRBJ2-7, the V gene TRBV7-2; a possible D gene is TRBD2 (5 bases). Germline V gene lookup returns CDR1 SGHTA and CDR2 FQGNSA. The ends were cut back, 2 bases at V and 7 bases at J, with 15 bases in the middle. The CDR3 totals 14 residues. The CDR3 sequence: CASSLFPGREEQYF. The CDR3 nucleotides are TGTGCCAGCAGCTTATTCCCGGGAAGGGAGGAGCAGTACTTC.

The CDR3 region has the DNA TGTGCCAGCAGTATCGGGACAGGGGGCACAGATACGCAGTATTTT. As protein: CASSIGTGGTDTQYF. The chain links TRBV6-6 to TRBJ2-3, with 10 bases lining up with TRBD1. The ends lost 5 bases at V and 1 base at J; junction bases unmatched: 3. The germline gives CDR1 MNHNY, CDR2 SVGAGI (reference sequence). This CDR3 has 15 amino acids.

The chain has TRBV29-1 and TRBJ2-1; D is perhaps TRBD1 (6 bases). The CDR3 has 16 amino acids. Deletions cut 4 bases from V and 1 base from J, with 17 bases between. From germline, CDR1 is SQVTM and CDR2 ANQGSEA. CDR3 coding DNA: TGCAGCGTTGTGGGGGCCCCACAGGGTTCCTACAATGAGCAGTTCTTC. Its protein is CSVVGAPQGSYNEQFF.

The gene calls are TRBV6-6 and TRBJ2-7; perhaps TRBD2 as D (6 bases). The CDR3 spans 14 residues. Germline V CDR1 and CDR2: MNHNY, SVGAGI (reference sequence). V was shortened by 5 bases and J by 2 bases, with 13 bases between the two germline ends. CDR3 coding DNA: TGTGCCAGCAGTGTGGGGACTGATACCTACGAGCAGTACTTC. Protein: CASSVGTDTYEQYF.

This clonotype was seen a few times. The genes are TRBV12-3 or TRBV12-4 and TRBJ1-1; D might be TRBD1 (6 bases). V lost 7 bases to trimming and J lost 8 bases, with 14 bases between them. The CDR3 covers 12 residues. The CDR3 DNA is TGTGCCAGCACCAACCAGGGGATCGAAGCTTTCTTT. It translates to CASTNQGIEAFF.

This chain uses TRBV7-6 with TRBJ1-5; D call uncertain. This CDR3 region has 14 residues. CDR1 SGHVS and CDR2 FNYEAQ come from the germline V gene. V was clipped by 0 bases and J by 7 bases, with 10 bases between them. The CDR3 region is CASSLAETVQPQHF. In nucleotides, the CDR3 is TGTGCCAGCAGCTTAGCGGAAACGGTGCAGCCCCAGCATTTT. Full variable domain (missing parts from reference TRBV7-6 and TRBJ1-5): GAGVSQSPRYKVTKRGQDVALRCDPISGHVSLYWYRQALGQGPEFLTYFNYEAQQDKSGLPNDRFSAERPEGSISTLTIQRTEQRDSAMYRCASSLAETVQPQHFGDGTRLSIL.

This clonotype occurred a few times. The chain combines TRBV29-1 with TRBJ2-7; possible D gene TRBD1, 5 bases. The CDR3 spans 14 residues. The germline V gene encodes CDR1 SQVTM and CDR2 ANQGSEA. V gave up 7 bases and J gave up 6 bases, with 22 bases separating them. The CDR3 DNA is TGCAGCGCCCTGGGAACAGGCGATTGGGGCGAGCAGTACTTC. It codes for CSALGTGDWGEQYF.

This sequence joins TRBV28 and TRBJ2-1; 8 bases align to TRBD2. This CDR3 is 16 amino acids long. The ends lost 0 bases at V and 2 bases at J; junction bases unmatched: 3. The germline CDR1 and CDR2 sequences are MDHEN and SYDVKM. DNA for the CDR3: TGTGCCAGCAGTTTATGGCGGGAGGAACCCTACAATGAGCAGTTCTTC. Residues: CASSLWREEPYNEQFF.

This clonotype was seen only a few times. The chain uses TRBV6-2 or TRBV6-3 and TRBJ2-4; weak D call: TRBD1 (5 bases). This CDR3 is built from 14 residues. The V gene lost 1 base and the J gene lost 8 bases, with 12 bases spanning the gap. Germline V gene data show CDR1 as MNHEY and CDR2 as SVGEGT. The CDR3 nucleotides read TGTGCCAGCAGTTACTGGGGCAGGGTTGACATTCAGTACTTC. This encodes CASSYWGRVDIQYF.

The J gene is TRBJ2-7, the V gene TRBV5-5; 10 bases line up with TRBD2. Trimming removed 4 bases from V and 3 bases from J; junction bases left unmatched: 7. This CDR3 has 15 amino acids. Germline V gene lookup returns CDR1 SGHKS and CDR2 YYEKEE (reference sequence). The CDR3 region has the DNA TGTGCCAGCAGCCGAACCGGGACTAGCGTCTACGAGCAGTACTTC. Its protein product is CASSRTGTSVYEQYF.

In this sample, this clonotype turned up a few times. The chain employs TRBV7-2 and TRBJ1-5; unclear D gene. CDR1 SGHTA and CDR2 FQGNSA come from the germline V gene. V dropped 0 bases and J dropped 0 bases, with 9 bases sitting between them. There are 16 residues in the CDR3. Here the CDR3 reads CASSLASMDSNQPQHF. The CDR3 bases are TGTGCCAGCAGCTTAGCGAGTATGGATAGCAATCAGCCCCAGCATTTT. The whole variable domain, filled in from reference TRBV7-2 and TRBJ1-5, reads GAGVSQSPSNKVTEKGKDVELRCDPISGHTALYWYRQSLGQGLEFLIYFQGNSAPDKSGLPSDRFSAERTGGSVSTLTIQRTQQEDSAVYLCASSLASMDSNQPQHFGDGTRLSIL.

This chain joins TRBV28 and TRBJ2-7; 10 bases agree with TRBD1. The CDR3 contains 14 residues. The V segment lost 4 bases and the J segment 6 bases; nucleotides outside the gene matches: 6. The V gene's germline CDR1 is MDHEN and CDR2 SYDVKM. CDR3 nucleotide sequence: TGTGCCAGCAGTTCTCCGGGGACAGGGGCCGAGCAGTACTTC. It is translated as CASSSPGTGAEQYF. The variable domain in full, with the rest retrieved from reference TRBV28 and TRBJ2-7, is DVKVTQSSRYLVKRTGEKVFLECVQDMDHENMFWYRQDPGLGLRLIYFSYDVKMKEKGDIPEGYSVSREKKERFSLILESASTNQTSMYLCASSSPGTGAEQYFGPGTRLTVT.

The genes are TRBV5-1 and TRBJ2-1; D not certain. The CDR3 has 12 amino acids. The germline V gene encodes CDR1 SGHRS and CDR2 YFSETQ. V lost 3 bases, J lost 6 bases, and 7 bases lay in between. In DNA form, the CDR3 reads TGCGCCAGCAGCTGGTCAGGCAATGAGCAGTTCTTC. The encoded protein is CASSWSGNEQFF.

There are a few counts of this clonotype. V and J are TRBV11-1 and TRBJ2-2, with unresolved D. The germline V gene encodes CDR1 SGHAT and CDR2 FQDESV (reference sequence). V was pared by 4 bases and J by 2 bases, with 11 bases between. This CDR3 has 15 amino acids. DNA for the CDR3: TGTGCCAGCAGCTCAGTCGACAAAAACACCGGGGAGCTGTTTTTT. Translation gives CASSSVDKNTGELFF.

The V call is TRBV2, the J call TRBJ1-1; TRBD1 aligns across 7 bases. Germline-derived CDR1 and CDR2 are SNHLY and FYNNEI. Trimming removed 7 bases from V and 1 base from J; junction bases left unmatched: 6. The CDR3 has 14 amino acids. CDR3 protein: CASTYTGENTEAFF. CDR3 in DNA: TGTGCCAGCACCTACACAGGGGAGAACACTGAAGCTTTCTTT.

This chain connects TRBV6-1 to TRBJ1-2; 8 nucleotides align to TRBD1. CDR1 and CDR2 from the germline V gene are MNHNS and SASEGT. V trimming: 5 bases; J trimming: 11 bases; junction bases outside the gene matches: 10. The CDR3 extends over 13 amino acids. Here the CDR3 DNA reads TGTGCCAGCAGTCCCGGACAGGGAATGGGATACACCTTC. It codes for CASSPGQGMGYTF.

The V and J genes are TRBV7-2 and TRBJ2-7, with D possibly being TRBD2 (6 bases). The CDR3 runs to 17 residues. CDR1 is SGHTA and CDR2 is FQGNSA in the germline V gene. Trimming shortened V by 3 bases and J by 1 base, and 19 bases separated the two germline ends. The CDR3 protein is CASSLNSGAYYSYEQYF. The CDR3 bases are TGTGCCAGCAGCTTGAATAGCGGAGCTTATTATTCCTACGAGCAGTACTTC.

The chain has TRBV29-1 and TRBJ1-1; D might be TRBD1 (5 bases). The CDR3 is 12 amino acids. V was trimmed by 4 bases and J by 3 bases, leaving 9 bases between them. The germline CDR1 and CDR2 sequences are SQVTM and ANQGSEA. The CDR3: CSVVYRYTEAFF. In DNA form, the CDR3 reads TGCAGCGTTGTTTACAGGTACACTGAAGCTTTCTTT.

V is TRBV2 and J is TRBJ2-2; D might be TRBD2 (6 bases). V shed 6 bases and J shed 0 bases, with 23 bases lying between them. Germline lookup yields CDR1 SNHLY and CDR2 FYNNEI. This CDR3 comprises 19 residues. The CDR3 is CASRPPAPRRVTNTGELFF. The CDR3 region has the DNA TGTGCCAGCAGGCCACCCGCCCCGCGGAGGGTTACGAACACCGGGGAGCTGTTTTTT.